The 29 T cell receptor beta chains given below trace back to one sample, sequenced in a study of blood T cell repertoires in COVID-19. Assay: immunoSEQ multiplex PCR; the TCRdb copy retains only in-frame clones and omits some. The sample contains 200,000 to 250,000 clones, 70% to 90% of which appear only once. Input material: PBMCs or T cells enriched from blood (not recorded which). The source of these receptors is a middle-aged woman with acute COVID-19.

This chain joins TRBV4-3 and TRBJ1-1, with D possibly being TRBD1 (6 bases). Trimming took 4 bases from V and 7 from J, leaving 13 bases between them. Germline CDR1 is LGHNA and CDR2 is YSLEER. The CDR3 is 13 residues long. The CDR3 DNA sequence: TGCGCCAGCAGCCCTTCGGACAGAAATGAAGCTTTCTTT. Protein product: CASSPSDRNEAFF.

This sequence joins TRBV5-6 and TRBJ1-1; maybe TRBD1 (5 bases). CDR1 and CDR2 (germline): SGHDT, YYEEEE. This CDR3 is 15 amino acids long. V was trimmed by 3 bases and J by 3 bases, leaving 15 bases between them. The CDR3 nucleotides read TGTGCCAGCAGCTCCCCGAGGGGCGGGGACACTGAAGCTTTCTTT. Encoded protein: CASSSPRGGDTEAFF.

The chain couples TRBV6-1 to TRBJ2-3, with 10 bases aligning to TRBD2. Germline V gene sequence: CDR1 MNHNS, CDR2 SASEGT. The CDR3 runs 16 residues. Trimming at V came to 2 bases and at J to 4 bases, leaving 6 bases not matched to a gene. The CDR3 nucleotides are TGTGCCAGCAGTGAATGGGCTAGCGGGGGTTCAGATACGCAGTATTTT. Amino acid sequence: CASSEWASGGSDTQYF.

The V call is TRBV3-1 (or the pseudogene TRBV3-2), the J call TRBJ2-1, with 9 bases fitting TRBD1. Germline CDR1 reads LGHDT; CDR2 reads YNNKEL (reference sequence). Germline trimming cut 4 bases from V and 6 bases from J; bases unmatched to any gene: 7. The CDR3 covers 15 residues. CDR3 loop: CASSRGTGLLNEQFF. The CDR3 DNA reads TGTGCCAGCAGCCGCGGGACAGGGTTGCTCAATGAGCAGTTCTTC.

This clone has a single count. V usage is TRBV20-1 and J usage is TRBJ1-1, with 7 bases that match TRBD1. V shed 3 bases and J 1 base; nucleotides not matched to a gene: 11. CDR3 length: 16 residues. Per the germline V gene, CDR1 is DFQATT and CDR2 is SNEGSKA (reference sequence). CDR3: CSASLETGMGNTEAFF. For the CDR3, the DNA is TGCAGTGCTAGTCTAGAGACAGGGATGGGGAACACTGAAGCTTTCTTT.

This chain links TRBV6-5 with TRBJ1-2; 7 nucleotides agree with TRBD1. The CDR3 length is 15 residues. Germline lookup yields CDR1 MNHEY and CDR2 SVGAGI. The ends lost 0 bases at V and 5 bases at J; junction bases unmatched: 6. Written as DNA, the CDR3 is TGTGCCAGCAGTTACTCGTTACAGGGGCGGTATGGCTACACCTTC. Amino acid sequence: CASSYSLQGRYGYTF.

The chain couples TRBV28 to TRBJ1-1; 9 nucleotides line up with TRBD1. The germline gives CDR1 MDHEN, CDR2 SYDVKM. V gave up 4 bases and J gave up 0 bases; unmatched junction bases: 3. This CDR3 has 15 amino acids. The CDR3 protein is CASSYRTGVNTEAFF. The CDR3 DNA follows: TGTGCCAGCAGTTACCGGACAGGGGTGAACACTGAAGCTTTCTTT.

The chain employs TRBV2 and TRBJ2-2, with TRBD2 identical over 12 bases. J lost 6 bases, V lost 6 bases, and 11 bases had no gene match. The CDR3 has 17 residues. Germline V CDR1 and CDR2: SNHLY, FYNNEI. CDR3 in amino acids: CASSHTPSGGVPGELFF. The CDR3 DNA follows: TGTGCCAGCAGCCACACCCCTAGCGGGGGGGTTCCCGGGGAGCTGTTTTTT. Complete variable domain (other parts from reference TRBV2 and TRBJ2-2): EPEVTQTPSHQVTQMGQEVILRCVPISNHLYFYWYRQILGQKVEFLVSFYNNEISEKSEIFDDQFSVERPDGSNFTLKIRSTKLEDSAMYFCASSHTPSGGVPGELFFGEGSRLTVL.

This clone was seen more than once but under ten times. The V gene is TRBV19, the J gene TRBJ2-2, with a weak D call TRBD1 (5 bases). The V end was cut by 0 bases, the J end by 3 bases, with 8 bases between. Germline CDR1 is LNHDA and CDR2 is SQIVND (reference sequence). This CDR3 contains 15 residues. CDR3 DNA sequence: TGTGCCAGTAGTATAGACAGGGTGTACACCGGGGAGCTGTTTTTT. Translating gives CASSIDRVYTGELFF.

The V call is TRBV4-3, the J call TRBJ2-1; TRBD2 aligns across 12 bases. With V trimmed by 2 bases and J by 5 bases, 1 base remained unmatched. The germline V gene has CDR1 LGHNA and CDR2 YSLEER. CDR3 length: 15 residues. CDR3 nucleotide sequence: TGCGCCAGCAGCCAAACTAGCGGGGGGAACAATGAGCAGTTCTTC. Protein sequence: CASSQTSGGNNEQFF.

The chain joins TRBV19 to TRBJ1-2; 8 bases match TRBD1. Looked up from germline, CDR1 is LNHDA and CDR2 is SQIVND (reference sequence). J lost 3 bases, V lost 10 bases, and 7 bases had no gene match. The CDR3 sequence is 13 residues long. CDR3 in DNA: TGTGCCACATCGGGGGACAGGCACTATGGCTACACCTTC. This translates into CATSGDRHYGYTF.

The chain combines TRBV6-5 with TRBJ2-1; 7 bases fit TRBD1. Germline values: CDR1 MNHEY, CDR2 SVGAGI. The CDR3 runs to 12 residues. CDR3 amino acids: CAGQTPHNEQFF. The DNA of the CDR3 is TGTGCGGGACAGACCCCACACAATGAGCAGTTCTTC.

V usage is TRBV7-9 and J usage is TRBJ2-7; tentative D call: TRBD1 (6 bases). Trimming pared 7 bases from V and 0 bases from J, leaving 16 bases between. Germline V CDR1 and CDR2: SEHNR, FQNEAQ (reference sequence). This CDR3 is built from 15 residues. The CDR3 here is CASTSTDRSSYEQYF. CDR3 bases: TGTGCCAGCACCTCGACGGACAGAAGCTCCTACGAGCAGTACTTC.

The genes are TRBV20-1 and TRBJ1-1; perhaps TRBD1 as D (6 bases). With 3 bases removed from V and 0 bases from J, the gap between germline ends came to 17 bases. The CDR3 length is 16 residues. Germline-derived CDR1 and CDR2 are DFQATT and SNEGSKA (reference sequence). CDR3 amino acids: CSASGGQQGLNTEAFF. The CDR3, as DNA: TGCAGTGCTAGTGGAGGACAGCAGGGACTGAACACTGAAGCTTTCTTT.

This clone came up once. CDR3 residues: CASSSRTGLYNSPLHF. The CDR3 DNA reads as TGTGCCAGCAGTTCCAGGACAGGGTTATATAATTCACCCCTCCACTTT. The chain uses TRBV6-5 and TRBJ1-6; 8 bases align to TRBD1. V gave up 4 bases and J gave up 4 bases; unmatched junction bases: 6. Germline CDR1 reads MNHEY; CDR2 reads SVGAGI. This CDR3 region has 16 residues.

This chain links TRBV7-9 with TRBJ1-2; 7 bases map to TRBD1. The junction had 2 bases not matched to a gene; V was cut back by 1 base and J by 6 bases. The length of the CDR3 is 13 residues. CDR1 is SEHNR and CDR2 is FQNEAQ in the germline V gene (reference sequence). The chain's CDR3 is CASSLGGGDGYTF. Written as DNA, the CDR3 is TGTGCCAGCAGCTTAGGAGGGGGCGATGGCTACACCTTC.

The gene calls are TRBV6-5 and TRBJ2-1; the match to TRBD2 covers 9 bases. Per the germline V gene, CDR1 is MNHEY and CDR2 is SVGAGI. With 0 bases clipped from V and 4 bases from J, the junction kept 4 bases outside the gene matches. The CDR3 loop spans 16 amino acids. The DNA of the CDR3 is TGTGCCAGCAGTTACTCCCCTAGCGGGGCGTACAATGAGCAGTTCTTC. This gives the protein CASSYSPSGAYNEQFF.

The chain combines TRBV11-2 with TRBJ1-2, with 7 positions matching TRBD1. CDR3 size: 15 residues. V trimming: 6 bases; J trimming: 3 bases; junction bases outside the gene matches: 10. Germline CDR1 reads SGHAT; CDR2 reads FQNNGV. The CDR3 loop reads CASRTDRLIYYGYTF. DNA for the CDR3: TGTGCCAGCAGAACGGACAGGCTGATTTACTATGGCTACACCTTC.

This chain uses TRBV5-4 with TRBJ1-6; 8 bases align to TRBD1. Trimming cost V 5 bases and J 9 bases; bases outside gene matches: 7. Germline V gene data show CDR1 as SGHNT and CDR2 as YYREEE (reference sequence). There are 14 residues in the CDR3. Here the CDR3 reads CASRSGQAGSPLHF. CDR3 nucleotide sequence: TGTGCCAGCAGATCGGGACAGGCCGGTTCACCCCTCCACTTT.

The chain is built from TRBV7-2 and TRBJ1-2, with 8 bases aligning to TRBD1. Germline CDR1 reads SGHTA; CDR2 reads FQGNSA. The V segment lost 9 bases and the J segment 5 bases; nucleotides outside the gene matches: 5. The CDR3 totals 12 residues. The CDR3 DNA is TGTGCCAGTGGACAGGGCCAATATGGCTACACCTTC. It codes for CASGQGQYGYTF.

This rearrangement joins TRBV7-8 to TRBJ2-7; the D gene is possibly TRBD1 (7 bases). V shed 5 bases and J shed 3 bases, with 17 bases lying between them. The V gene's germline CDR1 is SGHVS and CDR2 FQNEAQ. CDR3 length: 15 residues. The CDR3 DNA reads TGTGCCAGCAGCCGCGGGACAGCAAACTACTACGAGCAGTACTTC. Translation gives CASSRGTANYYEQYF.

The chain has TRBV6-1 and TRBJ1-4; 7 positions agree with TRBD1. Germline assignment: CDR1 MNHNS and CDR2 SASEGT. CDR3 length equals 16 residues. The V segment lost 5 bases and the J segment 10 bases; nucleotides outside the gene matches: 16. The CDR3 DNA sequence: TGTGCCAGCAGTCAAGGGGGGGCAGGGGGTTTCGGAAAACTGTTTTTT. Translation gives CASSQGGAGGFGKLFF.

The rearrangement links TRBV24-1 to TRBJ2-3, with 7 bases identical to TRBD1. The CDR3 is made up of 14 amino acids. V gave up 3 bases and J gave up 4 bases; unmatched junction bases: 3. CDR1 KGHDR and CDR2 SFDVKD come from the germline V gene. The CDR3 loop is CATSDMTGSDTQYF. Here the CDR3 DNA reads TGTGCCACCAGTGATATGACAGGGTCAGATACGCAGTATTTT.

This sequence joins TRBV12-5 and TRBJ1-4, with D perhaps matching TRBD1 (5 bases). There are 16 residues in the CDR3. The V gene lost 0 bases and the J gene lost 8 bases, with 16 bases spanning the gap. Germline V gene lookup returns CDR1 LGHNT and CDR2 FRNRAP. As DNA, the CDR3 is TGTGCTAGTGGTTTGGTACTGGCCAGGGTTGGAGAAAAACTGTTTTTT. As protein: CASGLVLARVGEKLFF.

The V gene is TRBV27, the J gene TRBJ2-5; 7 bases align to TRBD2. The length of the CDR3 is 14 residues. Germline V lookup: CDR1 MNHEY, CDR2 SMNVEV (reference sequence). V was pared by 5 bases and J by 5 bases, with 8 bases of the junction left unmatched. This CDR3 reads CASSRHGGWETQYF. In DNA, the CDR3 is TGTGCCAGCAGTCGTCACGGGGGGTGGGAGACCCAGTACTTC.

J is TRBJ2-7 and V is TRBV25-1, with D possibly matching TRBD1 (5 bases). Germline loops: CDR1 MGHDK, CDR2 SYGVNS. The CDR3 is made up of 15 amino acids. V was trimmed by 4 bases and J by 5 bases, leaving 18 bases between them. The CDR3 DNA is TGTGCCAGCAGTGGGCGACAGCCCCGAAGGCACGAGCAGTACTTC. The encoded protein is CASSGRQPRRHEQYF.

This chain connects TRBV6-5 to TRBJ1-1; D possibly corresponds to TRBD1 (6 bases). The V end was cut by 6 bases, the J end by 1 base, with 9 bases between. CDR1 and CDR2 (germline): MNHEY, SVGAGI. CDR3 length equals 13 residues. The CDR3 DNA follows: TGTGCCAGCAGCAAGGACAGGAACACTGAAGCTTTCTTT. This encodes CASSKDRNTEAFF.

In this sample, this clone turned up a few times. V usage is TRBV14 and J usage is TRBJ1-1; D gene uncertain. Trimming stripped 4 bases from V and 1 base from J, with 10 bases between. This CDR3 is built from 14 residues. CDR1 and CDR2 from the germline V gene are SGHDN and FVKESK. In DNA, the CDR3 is TGTGCCAGCAGCCCCGAGACACCGAACACTGAAGCTTTCTTT. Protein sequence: CASSPETPNTEAFF. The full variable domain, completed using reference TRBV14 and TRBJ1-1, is EAGVTQFPSHSVIEKGQTVTLRCDPISGHDNLYWYRRVMGKEIKFLLHFVKESKQDESGMPNNRFLAERTGGTYSTLKVQPAELEDSGVYFCASSPETPNTEAFFGQGTRLTVV.

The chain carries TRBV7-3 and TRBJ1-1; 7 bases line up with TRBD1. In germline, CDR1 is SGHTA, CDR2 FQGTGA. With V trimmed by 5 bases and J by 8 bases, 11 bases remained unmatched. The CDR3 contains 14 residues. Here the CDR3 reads CASSQNRGREEAFF. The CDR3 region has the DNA TGTGCCAGCAGCCAGAACAGGGGCCGAGAAGAAGCTTTCTTT.